Sequencing of this T cell receptor beta chain was carried out in a study of T-cell memory formation after mild COVID-19. Study background: TCR clusters were largely donor specific.

Overall study findings and caveats: The SARS-CoV-2 specificity of second-wave clones reaching peak at day 37 remained unverified. Whereas later expanders leaned CD4+, clones contracting day 15 to 85 showed a balanced CD4/CD8 makeup.

This clonotype was recorded a few times. Antigen unknown. The authors produced TCR alpha and TCR beta cDNA libraries with sample barcodes and UMIs by 5'RACE using constant-segment primers. TCRdb redid the calling of the 5' RACE reads with MiXCR, one entry per CDR3 protein. Here the sample spans approximately 210,000 distinct CDR3 sequences, 15% to 20% being singletons. Sequencing was carried out using PBMCs or a T cell subset sorted from them (not recorded which). The sequence derives from an adult woman who had mild COVID-19 (a few samples of this study predate the infection). Cell type and time point are not known.

The CDR3 loop is CASSFEWGDSNTGELFF. CDR3 DNA: TGTGCCAGCAGCTTCGAATGGGGGGACTCGAACACCGGGGAGCTGTTTTTT. The chain uses TRBV5-6 and TRBJ2-2, with D tentatively TRBD2 (6 bases). V was clipped by 2 bases and J by 0 bases, with 14 bases between them. From germline, CDR1 is SGHDT and CDR2 YYEEEE. This CDR3 region has 17 residues.